The following is a T cell receptor beta chain sequence with its context. The antigen is unknown. The assay was immunoSEQ multiplex PCR, and TCRdb's table has in-frame clones only and misses some. In the table there are around 70,000 clones, around 84% of which are singletons. The CDR3 totals 14 residues. The germline CDR1 and CDR2 sequences are MNHEY and SVGAGI. V was clipped by 3 bases and J by 2 bases, with 9 bases between them. This sample is part of a study of OX40 agonist ivuxolimab in advanced cancers. The overall study: Partial responses were achieved by three patients, one with hepatocellular carcinoma and two with cutaneous melanoma.

Overall study findings and caveats: More expanded clones were found, on average, in CD8+ than in CD4+ T cells. Both blood CD4+ and CD8+ T cells showed clonal growth by week 6 at 0.1 to 3.0 mg/kg.

Sequences were derived from CD4+ or CD8+ T cells sorted from blood, sampled in a trial of the OX40 agonist ivuxolimab. This chain links TRBV6-5 with TRBJ2-3; weak D call: TRBD2 (5 bases). The origin of this receptor is an adult with an advanced solid tumor such as melanoma, head and neck, liver or kidney cancer. The CDR3 nucleotides are TGTGCCAGCAGTTATCGGGAACCCACAGATACGCAGTATTTT. Its protein is CASSYREPTDTQYF.